One sample yielded the 32 T cell receptor beta chains listed below, sequenced in a study of control samples from healthy donors and cancer patients. Assay used: immunoSEQ multiplex PCR; TCRdb lists only in-frame clones, some missing. The table includes 130,000 to 150,000 clones, around 92% detected once. The sequenced sample consisted of blood. These receptors were obtained from a man aged 25 to 40 in good health.

This sequence joins TRBV11-2 and TRBJ1-1; possibly TRBD1 for D (6 bases). The length of the CDR3 is 14 residues. Looked up from germline, CDR1 is SGHAT and CDR2 is FQNNGV. V lost 6 bases and J 0 bases, leaving 11 bases between the germline ends. CDR3: CASSYRALNTEAFF. DNA of the CDR3: TGTGCCAGCAGTTACAGGGCATTGAACACTGAAGCTTTCTTT.

CDR3 protein: CAWVSGQNYGYTF. CDR3 in DNA: TGTGCCTGGGTTTCAGGACAGAACTATGGCTACACCTTC. V usage is TRBV30 and J usage is TRBJ1-2; a weak D match, TRBD1 (6 bases). Trimming took off 5 bases at V and 2 bases at J, with 12 bases between the two ends. CDR1 is GTSNPN and CDR2 is SVGIG in the germline V gene (reference sequence). The length of the CDR3 is 13 residues.

CDR3 DNA sequence: TGTGCCAGCAGCTTAGTGACAGCCGGATCACCCCTCCACTTT. Translation gives CASSLVTAGSPLHF. The J gene is TRBJ1-6, the V gene TRBV7-9; possibly TRBD1 for D (5 bases). CDR1 and CDR2 (germline): SEHNR, FQNEAQ (reference sequence). V shed 1 base and J shed 10 bases, with 11 bases lying between them. The CDR3 is made up of 14 amino acids.

This clone was found a few times. The J gene is TRBJ1-5, the V gene TRBV6-1; D call uncertain. Germline loops: CDR1 MNHNS, CDR2 SASEGT. Trimming shortened V by 1 base and J by 4 bases, and 14 bases separated the two germline ends. The CDR3 runs 16 residues. The CDR3 sequence is CASSEGAGPLNQPQHF. In DNA, the CDR3 is TGTGCCAGCAGTGAAGGTGCAGGCCCGCTAAATCAGCCCCAGCATTTT.

This rearrangement joins TRBV15 to TRBJ1-3; D is perhaps TRBD1 (6 bases). CDR3 length: 15 residues. The V and J ends lost 5 bases and 2 bases respectively, with 13 bases between them. Germline V gene data show CDR1 as LNHNV and CDR2 as YYDKDF (reference sequence). The CDR3 region is CATSFDRSPGNTIYF. The DNA of the CDR3 is TGTGCCACCAGCTTCGACAGGAGTCCTGGAAACACCATATATTTT.

CDR3 sequence reads: CASSLEAGAGGYTF. For the CDR3, the DNA is TGTGCCAGCAGCTTAGAGGCAGGGGCTGGTGGCTACACCTTC. The gene calls are TRBV11-2 and TRBJ1-2, with D possibly matching TRBD1 (6 bases). This CDR3 spans 14 amino acids. Germline-derived CDR1 and CDR2 are SGHAT and FQNNGV. Trimming removed 0 bases from V and 7 bases from J, with 12 bases in between.

The chain combines TRBV27 with TRBJ2-3; 8 nucleotides align to TRBD2. Germline values: CDR1 MNHEY, CDR2 SMNVEV (reference sequence). Unmatched junction bases numbered 4, after V lost 3 bases and J lost 5 bases. The CDR3 runs 14 residues. The CDR3 is CASSFGTSVDTQYF. In nucleotides, the CDR3 is TGTGCCAGCAGTTTCGGGACTAGTGTAGATACGCAGTATTTT.

A word on this clone: Other DNA sequences in this sample translate to the same CDR3. The chain joins TRBV24-1 to TRBJ2-3; possibly TRBD1 for D (6 bases). The germline V and J ends were trimmed by 4 bases and 4 bases, with 11 bases remaining between them. The CDR3 is made up of 14 amino acids. From germline, CDR1 is KGHDR and CDR2 SFDVKD. CDR3 nucleotide sequence: TGTGCCACCAGTGACAGGGGAGAGGCAGATACGCAGTATTTT. The encoded protein is CATSDRGEADTQYF.

The gene calls are TRBV19 and TRBJ1-2; no definite D call. The CDR3 length is 11 residues. Per the germline V gene, CDR1 is LNHDA and CDR2 is SQIVND (reference sequence). V was trimmed by 7 bases and J by 3 bases, leaving 6 bases between them. CDR3 protein: CASISDYGYTF. DNA for the CDR3: TGTGCCAGTATATCGGACTATGGCTACACCTTC.

In nucleotides, the CDR3 is TGTGCCAGCAGTTTCTCCGGGGGAGTGCAGTATTTT. Its protein product is CASSFSGGVQYF. The chain couples TRBV27 to TRBJ2-3; maybe TRBD2 (6 bases). The germline V gene encodes CDR1 MNHEY and CDR2 SMNVEV (reference sequence). The length of the CDR3 is 12 residues. Trimming removed 3 bases from V and 11 bases from J, with 12 bases in between.

The rearrangement links TRBV5-1 to TRBJ1-1, with 8 bases fitting TRBD1. CDR1 is SGHRS, CDR2 YFSETQ, per germline. Losses at the gene ends were 3 bases for V and 0 bases for J; bases not matched to a gene: 1. The length of the CDR3 is 14 residues. DNA of the CDR3: TGCGCCAGCAGCTCGACAGGGGTGAACACTGAAGCTTTCTTT. Translation: CASSSTGVNTEAFF.

This sequence joins TRBV21-1 and TRBJ1-1; the D call in the table, TRBD1, was not verified against the DNA. TRBV21-1 is flagged as a pseudogene. This CDR3 contains 15 residues. CDR3 nucleotide sequence: TGTGCCAGCAGCGCCAGATCCCACAGGGCAGTGGAAGCTTTCTTT. Protein sequence: CASSARSHRAVEAFF.

V gene TRBV7-9 combines with J gene TRBJ2-6; weak D call: TRBD1 (5 bases). The CDR3 consists of 16 residues. V was trimmed by 4 bases and J by 4 bases, leaving 14 bases between them. Per the germline V gene, CDR1 is SEHNR and CDR2 is FQNEAQ (reference sequence). CDR3 loop: CASSSYTGAGANVLTF. The DNA for the CDR3 is TGTGCCAGCAGCTCCTATACAGGTGCCGGGGCCAACGTCCTGACTTTC.

The chain has TRBV7-2 and TRBJ1-3, with 10 nucleotides matching TRBD1. Germline trimming cut 5 bases from V and 4 bases from J; bases unmatched to any gene: 14. The CDR3 length is 18 residues. The germline V gene has CDR1 SGHTA and CDR2 FQGNSA. The chain's CDR3 is CASSPASGTGVFGNTIYF. CDR3 DNA: TGTGCCAGCAGCCCAGCGAGCGGGACAGGGGTTTTCGGAAACACCATATATTTT. Full variable domain (outside the CDR3, taken from reference TRBV7-2 and TRBJ1-3): GAGVSQSPSNKVTEKGKDVELRCDPISGHTALYWYRQSLGQGLEFLIYFQGNSAPDKSGLPSDRFSAERTGGSVSTLTIQRTQQEDSAVYLCASSPASGTGVFGNTIYFGEGSWLTVV.

The chain is built from TRBV2 and TRBJ2-7, with a weak D call TRBD1 (6 bases). Trimming left V 2 bases short and J 0 bases short, with 8 bases between. The CDR3 consists of 14 residues. CDR1 SNHLY and CDR2 FYNNEI come from the germline V gene. CDR3 loop: CASSEQGPSYEQYF. For the CDR3, the DNA is TGTGCCAGCAGTGAACAGGGGCCCTCCTACGAGCAGTACTTC.

The gene calls are TRBV7-2 and TRBJ1-2; D gene unclear. CDR1 is SGHTA, CDR2 FQGNSA, per germline. V lost 2 bases to trimming and J lost 8 bases, with 15 bases between them. The CDR3 length is 14 residues. CDR3 protein: CASSLSAETYGYTF. The DNA for the CDR3 is TGTGCCAGCAGCTTATCCGCAGAGACCTACGGCTACACCTTC.

Written as DNA, the CDR3 is TGTGCCAGCAGTTTATCATCAGGGTCCTATAATTCACCCCTCCACTTT. Translation gives CASSLSSGSYNSPLHF. This rearrangement joins TRBV27 to TRBJ1-6; possible D gene TRBD1, 5 bases. Germline V gene data show CDR1 as MNHEY and CDR2 as SMNVEV (reference sequence). Trimming removed 0 bases at V and 1 base at J, with 7 bases between. The CDR3 runs 16 residues.

The chain recombines TRBV30 with TRBJ2-1; 8 nucleotides match TRBD1. The CDR3 loop spans 14 amino acids. CDR1 and CDR2 from the germline V gene are GTSNPN and SVGIG (reference sequence). Trimming removed 2 bases from V and 4 bases from J; junction bases left unmatched: 4. CDR3 sequence reads: CAWSIGQGYNEQFF. The CDR3 DNA sequence: TGTGCCTGGAGTATTGGACAGGGATACAATGAGCAGTTCTTC. The full variable domain, with the rest looked up from reference TRBV30 and TRBJ2-1, is SQTIHQWPATLVQPVGSPLSLECTVEGTSNPNLYWYRQAAGRGLQLLFYSVGIGQISSEVPQNLSASRPQDRQFILSSKKLLLSDSGFYLCAWSIGQGYNEQFFGPGTRLTVL.

CDR3 bases: TGTGCCAGCAGTCCTACTAGAGGGGGCACAGATACGCAGTATTTT. It is translated as CASSPTRGGTDTQYF. V usage is TRBV27 and J usage is TRBJ2-3, with D perhaps being TRBD1 or TRBD2 (5 bases each). Germline CDR1 is MNHEY and CDR2 is SMNVEV (reference sequence). The CDR3 has 15 residues. V was clipped by 5 bases and J by 1 base, with 13 bases between them.

CDR3 in amino acids: CASSLLSADLNQPQHF. The CDR3 region has the DNA TGTGCCAGCAGTTTACTCTCGGCAGACCTCAATCAGCCCCAGCATTTT. V usage is TRBV27 and J usage is TRBJ1-5; D gene uncertain. The CDR3 extends over 16 amino acids. Trimming left V 2 bases short and J 3 bases short, with 14 bases between. CDR1 and CDR2 from the germline V gene are MNHEY and SMNVEV (reference sequence).

The V gene is TRBV27, the J gene TRBJ1-5, with D possibly TRBD1 on 5 matching bases. This CDR3 is built from 14 residues. CDR1 is MNHEY and CDR2 is SMNVEV in the germline V gene (reference sequence). V lost 0 bases and J 4 bases, leaving 7 bases between the germline ends. The CDR3: CASSLSGVNQPQHF. DNA for the CDR3: TGTGCCAGCAGTTTATCAGGGGTAAATCAGCCCCAGCATTTT.

The chain links TRBV11-3 to TRBJ1-1; D not certain. V was trimmed by 3 bases and J by 5 bases, leaving 10 bases between them. CDR1 and CDR2 (germline): SGHNT, YENEEA. The CDR3 is 13 residues long. CDR3 protein: CASSFGPETEAFF. For the CDR3, the DNA is TGTGCCAGCAGCTTCGGTCCAGAGACTGAAGCTTTCTTT.

This chain connects TRBV5-1 to TRBJ1-1; D is unresolved. Germline lookup yields CDR1 SGHRS and CDR2 YFSETQ. Trimming cost V 0 bases and J 4 bases, with 10 bases left between them. This CDR3 region has 14 residues. The CDR3 loop reads CASSLGHTSTEAFF. The CDR3 DNA reads TGCGCCAGCAGCTTGGGCCACACGAGCACTGAAGCTTTCTTT.

This chain uses TRBV18 with TRBJ1-3; D gene uncertain. Germline values: CDR1 KGHSH, CDR2 LQKENI. V was pared by 0 bases and J by 0 bases, with 6 bases between. The CDR3 is 15 amino acids. In DNA, the CDR3 is TGTGCCAGCTCACCACCGCTGAGCTCTGGAAACACCATATATTTT. Residues: CASSPPLSSGNTIYF.

This chain joins TRBV24-1 and TRBJ2-7, with D tentatively TRBD1 (6 bases). CDR1 is KGHDR, CDR2 SFDVKD, per germline. Trimming cost V 4 bases and J 12 bases, with 15 bases left between them. The CDR3 sequence is 12 residues long. DNA of the CDR3: TGTGCCACCAGTGAACAGGGTTCCCTGATGTACTTC. As protein: CATSEQGSLMYF.

This clone turned up a few times. The chain employs TRBV9 and TRBJ2-7; 7 bases map to TRBD1. J lost 1 base, V lost 3 bases, and 4 bases had no gene match. Germline V gene lookup returns CDR1 SGDLS and CDR2 YYNGEE. CDR3 length: 14 residues. CDR3 protein: CASSAQGWSYEQYF. CDR3 in DNA: TGTGCCAGCAGCGCACAGGGGTGGTCCTACGAGCAGTACTTC.

This clone appeared once. The CDR3 reads CASAIRQGGYEQYF. As DNA, the CDR3 is TGTGCTAGTGCCATTCGACAGGGAGGCTACGAGCAGTACTTC. The rearrangement links TRBV12-5 to TRBJ2-7; weak D call: TRBD1 (7 bases). The CDR3 has 14 amino acids. Germline CDR1 is LGHNT and CDR2 is FRNRAP. The germline V and J ends were trimmed by 7 bases and 3 bases, with 16 bases remaining between them.

This clone was counted once. The genes are TRBV9 and TRBJ2-3, with D hard to call. Trimming removed 1 base at V and 4 bases at J, with 7 bases between. CDR1 is SGDLS, CDR2 YYNGEE, per germline. This CDR3 contains 13 residues. In nucleotides, the CDR3 is TGTGCCAGCAGCGTACTGGGCGCAGATACGCAGTATTTT. It encodes CASSVLGADTQYF.

This clone has only one observation. The J gene is TRBJ1-2, the V gene TRBV3-1 (or the pseudogene TRBV3-2), with 9 bases lining up with TRBD1. CDR3 length: 12 amino acids. J lost 8 bases, V lost 4 bases, and 2 bases had no gene match. Germline assignment: CDR1 LGHDT and CDR2 YNNKEL (reference sequence). The CDR3 reads CASSLDRGGYTF. CDR3 coding DNA: TGTGCCAGCAGCCTGGACAGGGGCGGCTACACCTTC.

This clone showed up just a few times. V is TRBV7-6 and J is TRBJ2-7; no clear D gene. Germline values: CDR1 SGHVS, CDR2 FNYEAQ. The V end was cut by 5 bases, the J end by 5 bases, with 10 bases between. This CDR3 contains 12 residues. CDR3 residues: CASSPNEDEQYF. The CDR3 DNA follows: TGTGCCAGCAGCCCGAACGAGGACGAGCAGTACTTC.

This chain joins TRBV27 and TRBJ2-7; no firm D call. Germline lookup yields CDR1 MNHEY and CDR2 SMNVEV (reference sequence). The length of the CDR3 is 13 residues. Trimming left V 6 bases short and J 4 bases short, with 13 bases between. CDR3 in amino acids: CASRPLERYEQYF. The CDR3 DNA reads TGTGCCAGCAGACCTCTCGAGAGGTACGAGCAGTACTTC.

The chain carries TRBV13 and TRBJ2-2; D is undetermined. Per germline, CDR1 PRHDT and CDR2 FYEKMQ (reference sequence). The CDR3 is 15 amino acids. V was cut by 3 bases and J by 0 bases, with 8 bases left in between. The CDR3 protein is CASSLLGSNTGELFF. CDR3 DNA sequence: TGTGCCAGCAGCTTGTTAGGCTCGAACACCGGGGAGCTGTTTTTT.